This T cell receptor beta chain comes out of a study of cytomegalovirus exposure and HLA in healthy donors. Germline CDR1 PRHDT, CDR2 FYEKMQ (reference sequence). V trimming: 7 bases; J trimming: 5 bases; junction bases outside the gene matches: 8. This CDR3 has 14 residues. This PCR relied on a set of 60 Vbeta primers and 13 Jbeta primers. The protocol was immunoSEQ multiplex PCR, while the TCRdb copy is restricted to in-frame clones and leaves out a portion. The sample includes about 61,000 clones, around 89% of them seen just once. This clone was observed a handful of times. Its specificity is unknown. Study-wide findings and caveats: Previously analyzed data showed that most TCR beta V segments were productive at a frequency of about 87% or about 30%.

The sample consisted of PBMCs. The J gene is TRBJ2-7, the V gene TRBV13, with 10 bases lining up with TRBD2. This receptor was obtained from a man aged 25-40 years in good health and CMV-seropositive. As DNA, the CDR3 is TGTGCCAGCATCAAAGCGGGAGGGAAGAACGAGCAGTACTTC. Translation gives CASIKAGGKNEQYF.